The 22 T cell receptor beta chains below come from one sample, sequenced in a study of cytomegalovirus exposure and HLA in healthy donors. Both 60 Vbeta primers and 13 Jbeta primers went into the PCR. The repertoire was sequenced with immunoSEQ multiplex PCR; TCRdb's copy has only in-frame clones and lacks some. The repertoire shows 140,000 to 150,000 clones; the top ten hold 0.96%. The sequenced sample consisted of PBMCs. These receptors were collected from a male donor in good health and CMV-seronegative.

This chain connects TRBV30 to TRBJ2-3, with 8 positions matching TRBD2. This CDR3 has 14 amino acids. Germline-derived CDR1 and CDR2 are GTSNPN and SVGIG (reference sequence). The junction had 6 bases not matched to a gene; V was cut back by 5 bases and J by 2 bases. CDR3 protein: CAWEAGALTDTQYF. CDR3 DNA: TGTGCCTGGGAAGCGGGGGCCCTCACAGATACGCAGTATTTT.

V gene TRBV9 combines with J gene TRBJ2-1; 9 nucleotides agree with TRBD2. The CDR3 extends over 15 amino acids. CDR1 and CDR2 from the germline V gene are SGDLS and YYNGEE. V shed 0 bases, J shed 6 bases, and the junction held 4 bases outside the gene matches. This CDR3 reads CASSVGGGGANEQFF. CDR3 nucleotide sequence: TGTGCCAGCAGCGTAGGAGGCGGGGGGGCCAATGAGCAGTTCTTC.

The rearrangement uses TRBV9 and TRBJ1-3, with 9 bases matching TRBD1. After removal of 4 bases from V and 8 bases from J, the junction contained 7 bases not matched to a gene. Germline assignment: CDR1 SGDLS and CDR2 YYNGEE. CDR3 length: 14 residues. CDR3 residues: CASSLRTGEDTIYF. CDR3 bases: TGTGCCAGCAGCTTACGGACAGGGGAGGACACCATATATTTT.

The chain couples TRBV30 to TRBJ1-3; tentative D call: TRBD1 (5 bases). CDR1 is GTSNPN and CDR2 is SVGIG in the germline V gene (reference sequence). With 2 bases removed from V and 4 bases from J, the gap between germline ends came to 9 bases. This CDR3 is built from 13 residues. The CDR3 spells CAWSPRGGNTIYF. CDR3 bases: TGTGCCTGGAGTCCACGGGGGGGAAACACCATATATTTT.

This chain joins TRBV6-1 and TRBJ1-1; TRBD1 agrees at 9 bases. This CDR3 contains 15 residues. Germline CDR1 MNHNS, CDR2 SASEGT. The V segment lost 3 bases and the J segment 6 bases; nucleotides outside the gene matches: 8. The CDR3 region is CASSEAGQGSPEAFF. DNA for the CDR3: TGTGCCAGCAGTGAGGCAGGACAGGGGAGCCCTGAAGCTTTCTTT.

The chain recombines TRBV18 with TRBJ2-7; TRBD1 aligns across 7 bases. CDR1 is KGHSH and CDR2 is LQKENI in the germline V gene. With V trimmed by 4 bases and J by 6 bases, 12 bases remained unmatched. The CDR3 length is 15 residues. CDR3: CASSQTGTPSAEQYF. The CDR3 DNA sequence: TGTGCCAGCTCACAGACAGGGACCCCATCCGCCGAGCAGTACTTC.

The V gene is TRBV5-5, the J gene TRBJ1-2; no firm D call. Germline assignment: CDR1 SGHKS and CDR2 YYEKEE (reference sequence). The V gene lost 0 bases and the J gene lost 5 bases, with 8 bases spanning the gap. The CDR3 runs 13 residues. CDR3 in amino acids: CASSLDSTYGYTF. The CDR3 bases are TGTGCCAGCAGCTTGGACAGTACGTATGGCTACACCTTC.

The chain has TRBV5-1 and TRBJ2-7; D unresolved. This CDR3 is built from 13 residues. Trimming removed 0 bases from V and 8 bases from J, with 12 bases in between. Germline V lookup: CDR1 SGHRS, CDR2 YFSETQ. The CDR3 nucleotides are TGCGCCAGCAGCTTGGCCGAGAGCAGGAAGCAGTACTTC. Translating gives CASSLAESRKQYF.

The genes are TRBV5-4 and TRBJ2-5, with D perhaps TRBD1 (5 bases). The germline V gene encodes CDR1 SGHNT and CDR2 YYREEE (reference sequence). Trimming took 4 bases from V and 1 from J, leaving 8 bases between them. The CDR3 runs 13 residues. The CDR3 sequence: CASSQTVQETQYF. DNA of the CDR3: TGTGCCAGCAGCCAGACAGTCCAAGAGACCCAGTACTTC.

The chain is built from TRBV6-1 and TRBJ1-2; D remains ambiguous. The germline gives CDR1 MNHNS, CDR2 SASEGT. Deletions cut 1 base from V and 7 bases from J, with 10 bases between. The CDR3 is 13 amino acids. CDR3 in DNA: TGTGCCAGCAGTGAAGGTAGTTTTGCTGGCTACACCTTC. Translating it yields CASSEGSFAGYTF.

The V gene is TRBV5-6, the J gene TRBJ2-1; 9 nucleotides align to TRBD1. This CDR3 has 19 residues. The junction had 14 bases not matched to a gene; V was cut back by 0 bases and J by 4 bases. Germline-derived CDR1 and CDR2 are SGHDT and YYEEEE. The CDR3 spells CASSLDRGRSVRVYNEQFF. For the CDR3, the DNA is TGTGCCAGCAGCTTGGACAGGGGGCGTTCCGTCCGAGTTTACAATGAGCAGTTCTTC.

In nucleotides, the CDR3 is TGTGCCAGCAGTTCAGGGTTCACAGATACGCAGTATTTT. Its translation is CASSSGFTDTQYF. V is TRBV6-5 and J is TRBJ2-3; weak D call: TRBD1 (5 bases). Germline assignment: CDR1 MNHEY and CDR2 SVGAGI. The CDR3 length is 13 residues. V was clipped by 4 bases and J by 2 bases, with 7 bases between them.

The CDR3 here is CASSAGPSGANVLTF. The DNA of the CDR3 is TGCGCCAGCAGTGCAGGGCCCTCTGGGGCCAACGTCCTGACTTTC. The chain combines TRBV5-1 with TRBJ2-6, with a tentative D call TRBD1 (5 bases). With 5 bases removed from V and 0 bases from J, the gap between germline ends came to 9 bases. Germline loops: CDR1 SGHRS, CDR2 YFSETQ. There are 15 residues in the CDR3.

The J gene is TRBJ2-2, the V gene TRBV4-3, with 7 bases identical to TRBD2. Germline CDR1 and CDR2: LGHNA and YSLEER. The ends lost 0 bases at V and 5 bases at J; junction bases unmatched: 3. The CDR3 has 15 residues. This chain's CDR3 is CASSQDQGGTGELFF. CDR3 DNA sequence: TGCGCCAGCAGCCAAGATCAGGGAGGGACCGGGGAGCTGTTTTTT.

This chain joins TRBV28 and TRBJ1-2, with 11 positions matching TRBD1. This CDR3 spans 14 amino acids. V shed 5 bases, J shed 4 bases, and the junction held 3 bases outside the gene matches. Germline loops: CDR1 MDHEN, CDR2 SYDVKM. The CDR3 DNA sequence: TGTGCCAGCAGTCCGGGGACAGGGGGCTATGGCTACACCTTC. Translated, it gives CASSPGTGGYGYTF.

The V call is TRBV14, the J call TRBJ1-2, with D maybe TRBD1 (5 bases). Between the trimmed V and J ends, which lost 1 base and 0 bases, there was a span of 9 bases. The germline gives CDR1 SGHDN, CDR2 FVKESK. The CDR3 length is 15 residues. The CDR3 region is CASSQAGGPNYGYTF. DNA for the CDR3: TGTGCCAGCAGCCAAGCGGGGGGACCTAACTATGGCTACACCTTC.

For the CDR3, the DNA is TGTGCCAGCTCACTATCGACAGGGGTGGGCGAGCAGTACTTC. It yields the protein CASSLSTGVGEQYF. The chain is built from TRBV18 and TRBJ2-7; TRBD1 agrees at 8 bases. The CDR3 sequence is 14 residues long. The junction had 8 bases not matched to a gene; V was cut back by 4 bases and J by 6 bases. The germline gives CDR1 KGHSH, CDR2 LQKENI.

The chain couples TRBV28 to TRBJ2-5; the D gene is possibly TRBD2 (5 bases). The V gene lost 3 bases and the J gene lost 5 bases, with 19 bases spanning the gap. Germline CDR1 reads MDHEN; CDR2 reads SYDVKM. This CDR3 comprises 16 residues. The CDR3 sequence is CASSLQTKGSKETQYF. Here the CDR3 DNA reads TGTGCCAGCAGTTTGCAGACTAAAGGATCAAAGGAGACCCAGTACTTC.

V gene TRBV2 combines with J gene TRBJ1-1; maybe TRBD1 (5 bases). The V end lost 7 bases, the J end lost 10 bases, and 10 bases lay between the germline ends. The CDR3 is 10 residues long. Germline V lookup: CDR1 SNHLY, CDR2 FYNNEI. The CDR3 reads CASTGPRAFF. CDR3 nucleotides: TGTGCCAGCACAGGGCCAAGAGCTTTCTTT.

CDR3 nucleotides: TGCGCCAGCAGCCGGACTAGCGGGGGACACAATGAGCAGTTCTTC. This encodes CASSRTSGGHNEQFF. The chain combines TRBV5-1 with TRBJ2-1; 13 bases match TRBD2. This CDR3 has 15 residues. Per germline, CDR1 SGHRS and CDR2 YFSETQ. V shed 4 bases and J 5 bases; nucleotides not matched to a gene: 3.

The chain combines TRBV6-5 with TRBJ1-5, with D unclear. CDR3 length: 12 residues. V shed 5 bases and J shed 7 bases, with 9 bases lying between them. Germline CDR1 reads MNHEY; CDR2 reads SVGAGI. Written as DNA, the CDR3 is TGTGCCAGCAGTCTCCCAGGACAGCCCCAGCATTTT. Encoded protein: CASSLPGQPQHF.

The V gene is TRBV30, the J gene TRBJ2-4; 15 nucleotides align to TRBD2. Unmatched junction bases numbered 12, after V lost 4 bases and J lost 8 bases. The CDR3 length is 17 residues. Germline CDR1 and CDR2: GTSNPN and SVGIG (reference sequence). The CDR3 bases are TGTGCCTGGACCCGGATGAGGACTAGCGGGGGGGTAGACATTCAGTACTTC. This translates into CAWTRMRTSGGVDIQYF.